This T cell receptor beta chain was profiled in a study of beta chain features in type 1 diabetes. Study conclusions and caveats: For cells with high TCR expression, cDNA sequencing could yield over-representation. The study found that naive, central memory and Treg TCRB repertoires appeared more similar in patients than in healthy donors. Moderately but significantly shorter TCRB CDR3s were found in Type 1 diabetes patients in all four CD4+ subsets. Researchers could not determine here whether HLA type influences TCRB rearrangement.

The isolated RNA, all of it, was reverse transcribed, so expressed TCRB transcripts were what got sequenced. Using immunoSEQ multiplex PCR, the repertoire was profiled, and TCRdb retains in-frame clones only, with some absent. The sample lists around 340,000 clones, 15% to 20% occurring once. Only a few counts were recorded for this clone. No antigen is known for it. Material for sequencing was naive CD4+ T cells from blood. The TCR was taken from a woman aged 18-29 years in good health.

Written as DNA, the CDR3 is TGTGCCAGCAGCTTAGCGAGCGGCGAGCAGTACTTC. Protein: CASSLASGEQYF. V gene TRBV7-6 combines with J gene TRBJ2-7; D perhaps matches TRBD2 (5 bases). The germline V gene has CDR1 SGHVS and CDR2 FNYEAQ. The CDR3 has 12 residues. Between the trimmed V and J ends, which lost 0 bases and 6 bases, there was a span of 6 bases.